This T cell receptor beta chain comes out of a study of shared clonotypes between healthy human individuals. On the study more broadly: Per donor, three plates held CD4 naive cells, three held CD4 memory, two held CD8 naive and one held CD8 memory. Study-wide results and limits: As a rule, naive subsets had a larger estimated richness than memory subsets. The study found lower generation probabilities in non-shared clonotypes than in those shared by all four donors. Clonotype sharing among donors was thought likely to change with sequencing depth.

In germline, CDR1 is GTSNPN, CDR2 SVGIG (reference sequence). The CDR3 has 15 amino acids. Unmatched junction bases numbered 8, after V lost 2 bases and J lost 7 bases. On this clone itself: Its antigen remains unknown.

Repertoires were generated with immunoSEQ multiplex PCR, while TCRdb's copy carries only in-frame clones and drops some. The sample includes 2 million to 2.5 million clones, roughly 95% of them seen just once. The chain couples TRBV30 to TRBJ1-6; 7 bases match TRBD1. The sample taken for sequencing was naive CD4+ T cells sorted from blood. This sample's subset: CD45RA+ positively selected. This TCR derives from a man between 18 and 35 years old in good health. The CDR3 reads CAWSSGSGGNSPLHF. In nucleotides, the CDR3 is TGTGCCTGGAGTAGTGGTTCAGGGGGGAATTCACCCCTCCACTTT.